A single sample gave rise to the 18 T cell receptor beta chains below, sequenced in a study of radiation and T cells in renal cell carcinoma. Time point denoted: baseline pretreatment blood. Noted treatment: 15 Gy SBRT to primary tumor, nephrectomy 4 weeks later. Method: immunoSEQ multiplex PCR; TCRdb's copy keeps in-frame clones and lacks some. Of about 49,000 clones in the sample, roughly 83% were seen once. The material was blood, obtained from a patient whose treatment included radiotherapy and nephrectomy. These receptors were collected from a woman between 70 and 85 years old with renal cell carcinoma.

This clone was detected only once. The chain has TRBV10-3 and TRBJ2-7; 8 bases line up with TRBD1. Germline V gene data show CDR1 as ENHRY and CDR2 as SYGVKD. Trimming took 4 bases from V and 3 from J; bases not matched to a gene: 5. This CDR3 comprises 14 residues. CDR3 loop: CAISAGTGGYEQYF. CDR3 nucleotide sequence: TGTGCCATCAGTGCAGGCACAGGGGGCTACGAGCAGTACTTC.

The gene calls are TRBV6-5 and TRBJ1-1; maybe TRBD1 (5 bases). From germline, CDR1 is MNHEY and CDR2 SVGAGI. This CDR3 is 15 amino acids long. The V end lost 0 bases, the J end lost 2 bases, and 10 bases lay between the germline ends. This chain's CDR3 is CASSYSGAGNTEAFF. CDR3 bases: TGTGCCAGCAGTTACTCTGGGGCTGGAAACACTGAAGCTTTCTTT.

This clone was recorded a few times. The chain couples TRBV4-3 to TRBJ2-1, with TRBD1 as a possible D gene (6 bases). V lost 0 bases to trimming and J lost 2 bases, with 11 bases between them. The V gene's germline CDR1 is LGHNA and CDR2 YSLEER. The CDR3 sequence is 16 residues long. CDR3 coding DNA: TGCGCCAGCAGCCAAGACAAGGGGGTCACCTACAATGAGCAGTTCTTC. It encodes CASSQDKGVTYNEQFF.

J is TRBJ2-7 and V is TRBV2; D gene ambiguous. The CDR3 has 12 amino acids. Germline-derived CDR1 and CDR2 are SNHLY and FYNNEI. The V end lost 3 bases, the J end lost 4 bases, and 7 bases lay between the germline ends. CDR3 region: CASSDGRYEQYF. The DNA of the CDR3 is TGTGCCAGCAGTGATGGTCGTTACGAGCAGTACTTC.

V gene TRBV2 combines with J gene TRBJ2-5; tentative D call: TRBD1 (6 bases). There are 13 residues in the CDR3. With 6 bases removed from V and 4 bases from J, the gap between germline ends came to 12 bases. Germline V CDR1 and CDR2: SNHLY, FYNNEI. The CDR3 is CASSERGTETQYF. The CDR3, as DNA: TGTGCCAGCAGCGAAAGGGGGACAGAGACCCAGTACTTC.

As DNA, the CDR3 is TGTGCCAGCGGCCAGGGACAGGGGGCCGGAAACACCATATATTTT. Its translation is CASGQGQGAGNTIYF. The chain couples TRBV9 to TRBJ1-3; TRBD1 matches at 12 bases. V gave up 7 bases and J gave up 4 bases; unmatched junction bases: 6. CDR1 and CDR2 from the germline V gene are SGDLS and YYNGEE. This CDR3 has 15 residues.

The chain combines TRBV2 with TRBJ2-1; 8 bases align to TRBD2. Losses at the gene ends were 5 bases for V and 0 bases for J; bases not matched to a gene: 6. The CDR3 consists of 16 residues. The germline CDR1 and CDR2 sequences are SNHLY and FYNNEI. The CDR3 loop is CASSPLAGSSYNEQFF. The CDR3 DNA reads TGTGCCAGCAGTCCCCTAGCGGGTAGCTCCTACAATGAGCAGTTCTTC.

The table lists this clone with a count of one. This chain links TRBV9 with TRBJ1-2; a possible D gene is TRBD1 (6 bases). V was clipped by 3 bases and J by 1 base, with 16 bases between them. CDR3 length equals 16 residues. In germline, CDR1 is SGDLS, CDR2 YYNGEE. The CDR3 DNA reads as TGTGCCAGCAGCGCCGCCGGGGGGGCCTTTAACTATGGCTACACCTTC. Residues: CASSAAGGAFNYGYTF.

J is TRBJ2-5 and V is TRBV5-4; 11 positions agree with TRBD1. The germline gives CDR1 SGHNT, CDR2 YYREEE (reference sequence). The J segment lost 3 bases and the V segment lost 4 bases, leaving 5 bases of the junction unmatched. CDR3 size: 15 residues. For the CDR3, the DNA is TGTGCCAGCAGCAGGGGACAGGGGGAGGAAGAGACCCAGTACTTC. This gives the protein CASSRGQGEEETQYF.

The gene calls are TRBV15 and TRBJ1-1, with 7 bases fitting TRBD1. The CDR3 runs 15 residues. The germline gives CDR1 LNHNV, CDR2 YYDKDF (reference sequence). V gave up 0 bases and J gave up 4 bases; unmatched junction bases: 5. The CDR3 sequence: CATSRDRQGGTEAFF. CDR3 nucleotide sequence: TGTGCCACCAGCAGAGATCGACAGGGTGGCACTGAAGCTTTCTTT.

The rearrangement links TRBV6-5 to TRBJ1-3; D unresolved. V was cut by 5 bases and J by 3 bases, with 14 bases left in between. The CDR3 is 15 residues long. CDR1 MNHEY and CDR2 SVGAGI come from the germline V gene. The chain's CDR3 is CASSLGSVGGNTIYF. The DNA for the CDR3 is TGTGCCAGCAGTCTCGGCTCAGTTGGTGGAAACACCATATATTTT.

The V gene is TRBV6-5, the J gene TRBJ1-6; D remains ambiguous. V was shortened by 0 bases and J by 6 bases, with 6 bases between the two germline ends. The length of the CDR3 is 14 residues. Germline V gives CDR1 MNHEY, CDR2 SVGAGI. CDR3 residues: CASSYSRFNSPLHF. The CDR3 nucleotides are TGTGCCAGCAGTTACTCGAGATTTAATTCACCCCTCCACTTT.

The chain combines TRBV6-6 with TRBJ1-2, with D possibly matching TRBD1 (6 bases). The CDR3 length is 15 residues. Trimming shortened V by 6 bases and J by 4 bases, and 18 bases separated the two germline ends. Germline V lookup: CDR1 MNHNY, CDR2 SVGAGI (reference sequence). DNA for the CDR3: TGTGCCAGCAGCGTGGGGGGGGCATCTGGCTATGGCTACACCTTC. This gives the protein CASSVGGASGYGYTF.

The chain carries TRBV7-2 and TRBJ2-7, with 12 bases identical to TRBD1. The CDR3 runs 16 residues. J gave up 3 bases and V 1 base, and 4 bases lay outside the gene matches. Per germline, CDR1 SGHTA and CDR2 FQGNSA. In DNA form, the CDR3 reads TGTGCCAGCAGCTTAGGGGGACAGGGGGCTTACTACGAGCAGTACTTC. This gives the protein CASSLGGQGAYYEQYF.

V is TRBV7-9 and J is TRBJ1-2; perhaps TRBD1 as D (6 bases). The CDR3 totals 14 residues. Germline V CDR1 and CDR2: SEHNR, FQNEAQ (reference sequence). Trimming shortened V by 5 bases and J by 4 bases, and 14 bases separated the two germline ends. The CDR3 region is CASSPPGGPYGYTF. For the CDR3, the DNA is TGTGCCAGCAGCCCTCCCGGGGGCCCCTATGGCTACACCTTC.

The chain has TRBV4-1 and TRBJ2-7; perhaps D is TRBD1 or TRBD2 (7 bases each). CDR3 length equals 16 residues. CDR1 is MGHRA, CDR2 YSYEKL, per germline. Deletions cut 1 base from V and 5 bases from J, with 18 bases between. CDR3 amino acids: CASSQGEGAIVHEQYF. CDR3 sequence (DNA): TGCGCCAGCAGCCAAGGGGAGGGGGCGATTGTCCACGAGCAGTACTTC.

This clone was observed a handful of times. The CDR3 here is CASSEQRGDGYTF. CDR3 bases: TGTGCCAGCAGCGAGCAAAGAGGGGATGGCTACACCTTC. J is TRBJ1-2 and V is TRBV4-2; D possibly corresponds to TRBD1 (5 bases). The CDR3 runs 13 residues. The germline CDR1 and CDR2 sequences are LGHNA and YNFKEQ. Trimming cost V 5 bases and J 6 bases, with 13 bases left between them.

A single count supports this clone. This sequence joins TRBV7-9 and TRBJ1-1; a possible D gene is TRBD1 (5 bases). V lost 4 bases, J lost 5 bases, and 11 bases lay in between. This CDR3 region has 13 residues. The germline V gene encodes CDR1 SEHNR and CDR2 FQNEAQ (reference sequence). The CDR3, as DNA: TGTGCCAGCAGCTCCGAACGGGGGACTGAAGCTTTCTTT. This gives the protein CASSSERGTEAFF.